This T cell receptor (beta chain) originates from a study of T cell changes during pregnancy in multiple sclerosis. Sequencing was performed with immunoSEQ multiplex PCR; in TCRdb, only in-frame clones are kept and a portion is missing. Of about 67,000 clones listed, around 89% are singletons. Germline loops: CDR1 LNHDA, CDR2 SQIVND (reference sequence). V gave up 6 bases and J gave up 7 bases; unmatched junction bases: 3. The CDR3 consists of 13 residues. Source: peripheral blood, taken in the first trimester of pregnancy. This chain uses TRBV19 with TRBJ1-6; 7 bases line up with TRBD1. The origin of this receptor is a female donor with multiple sclerosis, enrolled in a pregnancy study. Here the CDR3 reads CASRDRANSPLHF. The CDR3 nucleotides read TGTGCCAGTAGAGACAGGGCAAATTCACCCCTCCACTTT.